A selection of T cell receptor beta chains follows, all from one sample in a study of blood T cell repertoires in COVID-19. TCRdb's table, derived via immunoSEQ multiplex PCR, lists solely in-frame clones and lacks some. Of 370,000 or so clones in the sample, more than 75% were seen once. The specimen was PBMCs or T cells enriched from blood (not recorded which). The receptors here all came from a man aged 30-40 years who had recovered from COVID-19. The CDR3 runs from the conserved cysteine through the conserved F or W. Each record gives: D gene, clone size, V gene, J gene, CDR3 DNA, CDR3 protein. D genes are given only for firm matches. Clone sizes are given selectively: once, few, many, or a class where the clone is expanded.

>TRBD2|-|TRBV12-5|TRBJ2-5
TGTGCTAGTGGTTCCCAAAGGGGCGGGGGTGAAGAGACCCAGTACTTC
CASGSQRGGGEETQYF
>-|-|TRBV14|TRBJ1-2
TGTGCCAGCAGCCAATCTGGGACATCTGGCTACACCTTC
CASSQSGTSGYTF
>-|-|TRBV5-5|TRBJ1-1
TGTGCCAGCAGTATCCAGCGAGGGATGGACACTGAAGCTTTCTTT
CASSIQRGMDTEAFF
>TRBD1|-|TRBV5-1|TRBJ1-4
TGCGCCAGCAGCTTACCGGGACAGGGTAATGAAAAACTGTTTTTT
CASSLPGQGNEKLFF
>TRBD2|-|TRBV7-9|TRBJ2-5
TGTGCCAGCCAACTAGCGGGGGGCCCTGAGACCCAGTACTTC
CASQLAGGPETQYF
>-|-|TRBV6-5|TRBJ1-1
TGTGCCAGCAGTTACTCGGCAGGCTCATACACTGAAGCTTTCTTT
CASSYSAGSYTEAFF
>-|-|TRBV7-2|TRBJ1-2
TGTGCCAGCAGCGCCCGGGTGGTAGATGGCTACACCTTC
CASSARVVDGYTF
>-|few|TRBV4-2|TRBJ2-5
TGTGCCAGCAGCCCACACGCAGCGGGCCCGAGGGTGGAAGAGACCCAGTACTTC
CASSPHAAGPRVEETQYF
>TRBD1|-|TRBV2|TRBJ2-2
TGTGCCAGCGACAGGGACGGCGGGGAGCTGTTTTTT
CASDRDGGELFF
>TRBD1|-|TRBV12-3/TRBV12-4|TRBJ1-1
TGTGCCAGCACCTCACAGGGGATAGAAGCTTTCTTT
CASTSQGIEAFF
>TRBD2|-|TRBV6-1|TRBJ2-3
TGTGCCAGCAGTGGACTAGCGGGGGGCCGCACAGATACGCAGTATTTT
CASSGLAGGRTDTQYF
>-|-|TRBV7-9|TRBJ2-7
TGTGCCAGCAGCTTAGGGGCAGGCTACGAGCAGTACTTC
CASSLGAGYEQYF
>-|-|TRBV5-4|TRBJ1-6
TGTGCCAGCAGCTCCCCTGACAGAGGATCACCCCTCCACTTT
CASSSPDRGSPLHF
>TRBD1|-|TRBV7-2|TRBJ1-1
TGTGCCAGCAGCCCCGGATGGACAGGGCTGAACACTGAAGCTTTCTTT
CASSPGWTGLNTEAFF
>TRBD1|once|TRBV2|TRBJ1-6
TGTGCCAGCAGTGCGGACAGGGGGAATTCACCCCTCCACTTT
CASSADRGNSPLHF
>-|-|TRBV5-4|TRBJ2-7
TGTGCCAGCAGCTTCGGTGGACAGACGTACGAGCAGTACTTC
CASSFGGQTYEQYF
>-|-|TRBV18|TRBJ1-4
TGTGCCAGCTCACCCGGGACGGCGGGAGAAAAACTGTTTTTT
CASSPGTAGEKLFF
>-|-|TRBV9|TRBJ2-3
TGTGCCAGCAGCGTAGAAGGCGGAGGGGATACGCAGTATTTT
CASSVEGGGDTQYF
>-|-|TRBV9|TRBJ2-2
TGTGCCAGCAGCGCCGGGGACTCCCCAGGCACCGGGGAGCTGTTTTTT
CASSAGDSPGTGELFF
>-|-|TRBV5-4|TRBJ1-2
TGTGCCAGCAGCTCACTGGCGGGAGCTAACTATGGCTACACCTTC
CASSSLAGANYGYTF
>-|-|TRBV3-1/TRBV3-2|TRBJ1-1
TGTGCCAGCAGCCAAGGAGAGACAGGACCGAACACTGAAGCTTTCTTT
CASSQGETGPNTEAFF
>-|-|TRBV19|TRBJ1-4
TGTGCCAGACCTAAAGGGGGAGCGAAGGTCCGAAATGAAAAACTGTTTTTT
CARPKGGAKVRNEKLFF
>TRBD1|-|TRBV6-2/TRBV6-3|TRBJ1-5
TGTGCCAGCAGTCACGGGACAGCTAGCAATCAGCCCCAGCATTTT
CASSHGTASNQPQHF
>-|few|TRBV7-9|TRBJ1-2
TGTGCCAGCAGCTTAGCAGAGGGCTACACCTTC
CASSLAEGYTF
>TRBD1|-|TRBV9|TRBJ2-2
TGTGCCAGCAGCGTAGGTCCCTTGGGACAGTTGAACACCGGGGAGCTGTTTTTT
CASSVGPLGQLNTGELFF
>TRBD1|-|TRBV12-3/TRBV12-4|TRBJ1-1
TGTGCCAGCAGATCACCGGGACAGGGGGCCGATTTT
CASRSPGQGADF
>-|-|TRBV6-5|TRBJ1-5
TGTGCCAGCAGTTACTTATATAGCAATCAGCCCCAGCATTTT
CASSYLYSNQPQHF
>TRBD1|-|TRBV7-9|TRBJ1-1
TGTGCCAGCACCGAGGACAGGGTGGTGAACACTGAAGCTTTCTTT
CASTEDRVVNTEAFF
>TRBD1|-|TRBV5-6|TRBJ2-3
TGTGCCAGCAGCTTCGGGACAGCAACTAGCACAGATACGCAGTATTTT
CASSFGTATSTDTQYF
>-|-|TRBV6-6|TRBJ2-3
TGTGCCAGCAGTTTTGAGGACTACGATACGCAGTATTTT
CASSFEDYDTQYF
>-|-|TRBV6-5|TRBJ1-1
TGTGCCAGCAGCCGAGCGAACACTGAAGCTTTCTTT
CASSRANTEAFF
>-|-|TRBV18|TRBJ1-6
TGTGCCAGCTCGGAGACAGGATATTCACCCCTCCACTTT
CASSETGYSPLHF
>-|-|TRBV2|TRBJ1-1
TGTGCCAGCCAGATGGGGGGGAACACTGAAGCTTTCTTT
CASQMGGNTEAFF
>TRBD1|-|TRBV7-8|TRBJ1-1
TGTGCCAGCAGCTTAGAGGACAGGAGGCCGAACACTGAAGCTTTCTTT
CASSLEDRRPNTEAFF
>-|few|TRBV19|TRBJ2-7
TGTGCCAGTAGCCCCCTCGGGGGACACGAGCAGTACTTC
CASSPLGGHEQYF
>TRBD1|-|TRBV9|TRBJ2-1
TGTGCCAGCAGCGTAACGGGACAGGGGACGCCTGGTGAGCAGTTCTTC
CASSVTGQGTPGEQFF
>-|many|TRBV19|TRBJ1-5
TGTGCCAGTAACCCCGGGGGGCTCCAGCCCCAGCATTTT
CASNPGGLQPQHF
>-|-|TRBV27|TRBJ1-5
TGTGCCAGGAGGACACTTCCACCACCCCAGCATTTT
CARRTLPPPQHF
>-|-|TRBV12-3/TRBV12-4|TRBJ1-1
TGTGCCAGCACCTCGGGATGGAGAACTGAAGCTTTCTTT
CASTSGWRTEAFF
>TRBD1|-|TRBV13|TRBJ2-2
TGTGCCAGCAGAACCAGATCCCGTGGACAGGGGGAGAACACCGGGGAGCTGTTTTTT
CASRTRSRGQGENTGELFF
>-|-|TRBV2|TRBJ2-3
TGTGCCAGCAGTGAATTAGGCGGGGTACGCACAGATACGCAGTATTTT
CASSELGGVRTDTQYF
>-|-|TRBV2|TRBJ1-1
TGTGCCAGCGGGGGGTTTATGGGGACTGAAGCTTTCTTT
CASGGFMGTEAFF
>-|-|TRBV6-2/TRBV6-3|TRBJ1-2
TGTGCCAGCAGTCCCCCCCGGACAGCGGAGCGATGGTATGGCTACACCTTC
CASSPPRTAERWYGYTF
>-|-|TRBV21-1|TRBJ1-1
TGTGCCAGCGACCCTAGACTTGGGAACACTGAAGCTTTCTTT
CASDPRLGNTEAFF
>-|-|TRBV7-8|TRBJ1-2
TGTGCCAGCAGCTCAGGGACAAGTTTCACCTATGGCTACACCTTC
CASSSGTSFTYGYTF
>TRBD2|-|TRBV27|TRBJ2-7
TGTGCCAGCCGGGGGGGCTACGAGCAGTACTTC
CASRGGYEQYF
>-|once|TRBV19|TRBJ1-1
TGTGCCAGTAGCCTAACAGGGTTGAACACTGAAGCTTTCTTT
CASSLTGLNTEAFF
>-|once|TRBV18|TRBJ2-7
TGTGCCAGCTCACCAGGACGGGGAGGAACTCTCCACGAGCAGTACTTC
CASSPGRGGTLHEQYF
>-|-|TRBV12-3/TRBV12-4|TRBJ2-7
TGTGCCAGCGGTCTAGCATATCTCTACGAGCAGTACTTC
CASGLAYLYEQYF
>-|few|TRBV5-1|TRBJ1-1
TGCGCCAGCAGCTTGTGGGGGGACCCTGGGGCTGAAGCTTTCTTT
CASSLWGDPGAEAFF
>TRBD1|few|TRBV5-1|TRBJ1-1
TGCGCCAGCAGCACGACAGGGCTTTACGAGGGTAGCACTGAAGCTTTCTTT
CASSTTGLYEGSTEAFF
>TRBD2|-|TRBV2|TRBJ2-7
TGTGCCAGCAGTTTTGTTCTAGCGGGTCCTAAGGAGCAGTACTTC
CASSFVLAGPKEQYF